The clone carrying this TCR beta chain has more than one count but fewer than ten. Its antigen is not known. This sample stems from a study of T-cell memory formation after mild COVID-19. The study's findings and limits: Contracting clones from day 15 to 85 had balanced CD4/CD8; later expanders favoured CD4+.

TCRalpha and TCRbeta libraries used 5'RACE with constant-segment primers and UMIs. TCRdb used MiXCR to reprocess the 5' RACE reads, holding one entry per CDR3 protein. The table shows a few hundred thousand distinct CDR3 sequences, with 8.5% to 9.5% occurring only once. V lost 0 bases and J 4 bases, leaving 6 bases between the germline ends. CDR3 length: 13 amino acids. Germline CDR1 reads LGHDT; CDR2 reads YNNKEL (reference sequence). The sequenced sample was PBMCs or a T cell subset sorted from them (not recorded which). This clonotype was sampled from a man younger than 35 who had mild COVID-19 (a few samples of this study predate the infection). Cell type and time point are not known. The V call is TRBV3-1, the J call TRBJ1-2; D uncertain. CDR3 amino acids: CASSQENSYGYTF. CDR3 DNA sequence: TGTGCCAGCAGCCAAGAGAACAGCTATGGCTACACCTTC. Full variable domain (outside the CDR3, taken from reference TRBV3-1 and TRBJ1-2): DTAVSQTPKYLVTQMGNDKSIKCEQNLGHDTMYWYKQDSKKFLKIMFSYNNKELIINETVPNRFSPKSPDKAHLNLHINSLELGDSAVYFCASSQENSYGYTFGSGTRLTVV.